Listed below are T cell receptor beta chains from one sample, sequenced in a study of lymphopenia after photon versus proton radiotherapy. The table came from immunoSEQ multiplex PCR; TCRdb's copy has only in-frame clones and leaves some out. The sample yields some 25,000 clones, more than 75% seen once. The material sequenced was peripheral blood, taken from a patient treated with photon-based radiotherapy. All receptors derive from a woman aged 45 to 65 with cholangiocarcinoma. CDR3s include the opening cysteine and the closing phenylalanine or tryptophan. Part of the rows lack a size; the others show once, few, many or a class for expanded clones.

>once|TRBJ2-7|TRBV11-2
CASSQTGASEQYF
>.|TRBJ1-3|TRBV6-6
CASSYQASGNTIYF
>.|TRBJ2-1|TRBV19
CASRPGGSDEQFF
>.|TRBJ1-1|TRBV7-9
CASSLVTLGGTEAFF
>.|TRBJ2-4|TRBV5-8
CASSSLGEEGEENIQYF
>.|TRBJ1-5|TRBV27
CASSLATGSPHSINQPQHF
>.|TRBJ1-1|TRBV30
CAWTWGLDTEAFF
>once|TRBJ1-2|TRBV5-6
CASSLAAGYTF
>.|TRBJ1-6|TRBV5-4
CASSLPNSPLHF
>.|TRBJ1-1|TRBV4-3
CASSQIDGLSAFF
>.|TRBJ2-1|TRBV15
CATSRGAGDNEQFF
>.|TRBJ2-7|TRBV15
CATSREGQGAYEQYF
>.|TRBJ1-2|TRBV5-6
CASSLRTYGYTF
>.|TRBJ2-6|TRBV5-8
CASSQDRPGANVLTF
>.|TRBJ1-2|TRBV4-1
CASTGQGAGYTF
>once|TRBJ1-2|TRBV15
CATSSLRGYTF
>.|TRBJ1-6|TRBV19
CASSTPPGTGIDSPLHF
>.|TRBJ1-1|TRBV4-3
CASSRDPEANTEAFF
>.|TRBJ2-5|TRBV10-3
CASRQGVGETQYF
>.|TRBJ1-2|TRBV4-3
CASSPRGLSTYGYTF
>.|TRBJ1-5|TRBV27
CASSPYGGHQPQHF
>.|TRBJ1-2|TRBV30
CAWSGGGYGYTF
>.|TRBJ1-3|TRBV7-2
CASSPRMLSGNTIYF